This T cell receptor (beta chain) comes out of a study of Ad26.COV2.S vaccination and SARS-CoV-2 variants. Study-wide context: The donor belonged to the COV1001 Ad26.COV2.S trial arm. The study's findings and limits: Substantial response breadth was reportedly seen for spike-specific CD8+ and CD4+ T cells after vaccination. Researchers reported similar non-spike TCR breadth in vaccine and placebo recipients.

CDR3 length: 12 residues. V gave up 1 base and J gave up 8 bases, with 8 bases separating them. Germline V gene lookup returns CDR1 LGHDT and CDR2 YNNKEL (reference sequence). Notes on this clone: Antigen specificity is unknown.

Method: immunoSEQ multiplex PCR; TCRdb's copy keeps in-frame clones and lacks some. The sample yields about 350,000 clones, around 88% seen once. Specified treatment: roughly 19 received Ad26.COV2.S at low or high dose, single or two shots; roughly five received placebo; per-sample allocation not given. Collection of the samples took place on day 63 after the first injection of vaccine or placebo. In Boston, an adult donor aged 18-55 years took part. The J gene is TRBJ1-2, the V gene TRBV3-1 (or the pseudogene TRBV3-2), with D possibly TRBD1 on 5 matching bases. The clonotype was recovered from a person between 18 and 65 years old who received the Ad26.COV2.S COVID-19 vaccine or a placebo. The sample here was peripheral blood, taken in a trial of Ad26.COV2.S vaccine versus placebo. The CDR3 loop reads CASSQAGGGYTF. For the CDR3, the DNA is TGTGCCAGCAGCCAAGCGGGGGGAGGCTACACCTTC.